This paragraph covers one T cell receptor beta chain sequence. Its target is not known. The data were obtained in a study of shared clonotypes between healthy human individuals. The study's findings and limits: Naive subsets typically showed greater estimated richness than memory subsets. Tissues were not sampled, only blood, and their repertoires likely differ.

Only CD45RO-negative cells positively selected for CCR7 counted as naive CD8 cells, so terminally differentiated effector memory CD45RA+ cells were excluded. Profiling relied on immunoSEQ multiplex PCR, and the TCRdb table lists in-frame clones only, not all of them. The sample lists some 2.1 million clones, approximately 94% seen once, with about 1.1% in the top ten. Germline V gene sequence: CDR1 MNHEY, CDR2 SMNVEV (reference sequence). The CDR3 runs to 15 residues. Trimming cost V 3 bases and J 1 base, with 9 bases left between them. The chain carries TRBV27 and TRBJ2-2; D is uncertain. Sequencing was done on a sample of naive CD8+ T cells sorted from blood. This sequence originates from a man younger than 30 in good health. The CDR3 sequence is CASSFAPLNTGELFF. The DNA for the CDR3 is TGTGCCAGCAGTTTCGCCCCTTTGAACACCGGGGAGCTGTTTTTT.